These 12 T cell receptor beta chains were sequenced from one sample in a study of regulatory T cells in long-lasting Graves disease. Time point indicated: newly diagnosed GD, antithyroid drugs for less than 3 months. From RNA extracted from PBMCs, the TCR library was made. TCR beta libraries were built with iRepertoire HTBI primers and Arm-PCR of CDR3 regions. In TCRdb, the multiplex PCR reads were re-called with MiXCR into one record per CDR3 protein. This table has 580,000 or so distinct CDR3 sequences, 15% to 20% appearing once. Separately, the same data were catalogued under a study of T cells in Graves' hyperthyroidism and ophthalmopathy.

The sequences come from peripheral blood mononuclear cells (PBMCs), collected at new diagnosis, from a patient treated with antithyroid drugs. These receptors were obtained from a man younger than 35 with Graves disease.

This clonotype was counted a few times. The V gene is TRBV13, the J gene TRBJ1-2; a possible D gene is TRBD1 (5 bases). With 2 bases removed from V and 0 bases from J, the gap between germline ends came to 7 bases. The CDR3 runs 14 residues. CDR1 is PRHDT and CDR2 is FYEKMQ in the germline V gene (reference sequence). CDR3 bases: TGTGCCAGCAGCTTATGGACAACTAACTATGGCTACACCTTC. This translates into CASSLWTTNYGYTF.

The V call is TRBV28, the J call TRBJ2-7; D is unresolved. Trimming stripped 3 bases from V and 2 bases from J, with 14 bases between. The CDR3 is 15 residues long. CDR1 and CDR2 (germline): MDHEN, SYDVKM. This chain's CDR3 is CASSLMGSATYEQYF. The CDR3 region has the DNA TGTGCCAGCAGTTTGATGGGCAGCGCTACCTACGAGCAGTACTTC.

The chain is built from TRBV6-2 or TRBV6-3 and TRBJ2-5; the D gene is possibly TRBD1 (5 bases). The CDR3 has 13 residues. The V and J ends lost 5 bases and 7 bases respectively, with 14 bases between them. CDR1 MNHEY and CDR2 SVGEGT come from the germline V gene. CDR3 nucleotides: TGTGCCAGCAGTCCAGGGTATGAAGGGACCCAGTACTTC. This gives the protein CASSPGYEGTQYF.

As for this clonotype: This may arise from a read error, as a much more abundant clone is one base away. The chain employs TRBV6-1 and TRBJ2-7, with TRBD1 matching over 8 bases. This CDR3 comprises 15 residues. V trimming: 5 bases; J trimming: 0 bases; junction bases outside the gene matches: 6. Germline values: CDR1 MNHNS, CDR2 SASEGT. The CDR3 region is CASSNRDRSSYEQYF. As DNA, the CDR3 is TGTGCCAGCAGTAACCGGGACAGGAGCTCCTACGAGCAGTACTTC.

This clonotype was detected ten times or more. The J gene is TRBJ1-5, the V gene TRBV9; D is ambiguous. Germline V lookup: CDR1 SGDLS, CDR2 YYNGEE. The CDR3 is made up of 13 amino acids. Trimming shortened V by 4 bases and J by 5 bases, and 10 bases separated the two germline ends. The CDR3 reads CASSTHSDQPQHF. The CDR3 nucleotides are TGTGCCAGCAGCACTCACAGTGATCAGCCCCAGCATTTT.

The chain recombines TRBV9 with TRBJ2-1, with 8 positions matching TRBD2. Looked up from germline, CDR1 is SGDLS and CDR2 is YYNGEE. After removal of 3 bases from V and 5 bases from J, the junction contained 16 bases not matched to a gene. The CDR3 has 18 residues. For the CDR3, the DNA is TGTGCCAGCAGCGATGACTCATTAGCGGGGCCACGGAACAATGAGCAGTTCTTC. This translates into CASSDDSLAGPRNNEQFF.

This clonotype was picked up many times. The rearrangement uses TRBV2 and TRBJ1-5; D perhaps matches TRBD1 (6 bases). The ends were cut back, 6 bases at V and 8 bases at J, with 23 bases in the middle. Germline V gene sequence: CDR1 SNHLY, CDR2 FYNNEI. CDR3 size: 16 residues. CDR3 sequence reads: CASSPTLRDNGEPQHF. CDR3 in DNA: TGTGCCAGCAGCCCCACTCTCCGGGACAACGGGGAGCCCCAGCATTTT.

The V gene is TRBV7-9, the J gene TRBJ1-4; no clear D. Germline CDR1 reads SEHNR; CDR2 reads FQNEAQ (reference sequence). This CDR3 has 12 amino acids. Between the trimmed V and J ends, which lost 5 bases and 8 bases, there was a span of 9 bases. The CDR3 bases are TGTGCCAGCAGCGGAGGAACCGAAAAACTGTTTTTT. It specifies CASSGGTEKLFF.

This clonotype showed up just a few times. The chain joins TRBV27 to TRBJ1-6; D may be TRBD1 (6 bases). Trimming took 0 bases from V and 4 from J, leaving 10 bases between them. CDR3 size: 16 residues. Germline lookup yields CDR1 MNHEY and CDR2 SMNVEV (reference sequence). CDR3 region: CASSLSPGVYNSPLHF. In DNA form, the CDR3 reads TGTGCCAGCAGTTTATCGCCAGGGGTTTATAATTCACCCCTCCACTTT.

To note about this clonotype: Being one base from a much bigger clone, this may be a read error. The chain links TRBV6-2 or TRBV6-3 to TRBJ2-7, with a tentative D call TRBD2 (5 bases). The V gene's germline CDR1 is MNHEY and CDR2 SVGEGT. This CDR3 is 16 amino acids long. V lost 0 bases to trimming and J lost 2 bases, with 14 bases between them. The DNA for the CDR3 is TGTGCCAGCAGTTACTCTCTGGAGGCGAGCACCTACGAGCAGTACTTC. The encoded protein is CASSYSLEASTYEQYF.

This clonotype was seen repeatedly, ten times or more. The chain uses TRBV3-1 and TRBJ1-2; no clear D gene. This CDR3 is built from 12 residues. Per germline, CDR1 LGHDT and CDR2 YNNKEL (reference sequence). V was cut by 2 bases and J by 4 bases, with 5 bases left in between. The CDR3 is CASSQFRYGYTF. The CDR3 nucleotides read TGTGCCAGCAGCCAATTCCGCTATGGCTACACCTTC.

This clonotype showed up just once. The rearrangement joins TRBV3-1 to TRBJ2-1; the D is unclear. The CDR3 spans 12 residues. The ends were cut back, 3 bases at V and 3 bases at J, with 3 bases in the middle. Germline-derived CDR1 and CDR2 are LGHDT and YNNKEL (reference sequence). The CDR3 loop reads CASSHIYNEQFF. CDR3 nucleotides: TGTGCCAGCAGCCACATCTACAATGAGCAGTTCTTC.